This TCR beta chain was documented in a study of shared clonotypes between healthy human individuals. Study background: Serving as donors were a couple of women and a few men, whose ages spanned 18 to 49. For every donor, three CD4 naive, three CD4 memory, two CD8 naive and one CD8 memory plates were used. General study findings and limits: Clonotype sharing among the donors was expected to vary with sequencing depth.

Study processing details: Sequence data from immunoSEQ were junction-only and lacked quality scores; consequently, filtering differed. Method: immunoSEQ multiplex PCR; TCRdb's copy keeps in-frame clones and lacks some. V, J and clone size derive from that table, while D and trimming were established from the DNA sequence. Here the sample spans around 600,000 clones, about 96% being singletons. As for this clone: What it binds is unknown.

The origin of this receptor is a woman in her twenties or thirties in good health. The sequenced sample was naive CD4+ T cells sorted from blood. The subset here: CD45RA+ positively selected.

The CDR3 sequence: CASSHFGLAAEQYF. The CDR3, as DNA: TGTGCCAGCAGCCATTTCGGACTAGCCGCCGAGCAGTACTTC. V and J are TRBV14 and TRBJ2-7, with 8 bases lining up with TRBD2. The CDR3 has 14 amino acids. The ends lost 3 bases at V and 6 bases at J; junction bases unmatched: 7. The germline V gene encodes CDR1 SGHDN and CDR2 FVKESK.